Given below is one TCR beta chain in context. CDR1 is MDHEN and CDR2 is SYDVKM in the germline V gene. J gave up 5 bases and V 2 bases, and 10 bases lay outside the gene matches. The CDR3 spans 16 residues. This record belongs to a study of blood T cell repertoires in COVID-19. Study context: Sample material is recorded as cDNA or gDNA derived from T cells, B-cell-depleted T cells, or PBMCs.

The Seattle patients joined while their infection was active and were tracked longitudinally afterward. Methods used by the authors: Researchers report that nucleated cell counts were estimated from reference gene primer amplification. The protocol was immunoSEQ multiplex PCR, while the TCRdb copy is restricted to in-frame clones and leaves out a portion. V, J and clone size were drawn from that table, and D and trimming were deduced from the DNA. The sample records 150,000 to 200,000 clones, roughly 81% being singletons. The chain couples TRBV28 to TRBJ2-3; 7 nucleotides agree with TRBD2. Material for sequencing was peripheral blood. This TCR derives from a woman aged 80 or over with COVID-19, enrolled during active disease. The CDR3: CASSLIVVGGGDTQYF. The CDR3 DNA follows: TGTGCCAGCAGTTTAATAGTCGTGGGGGGGGGAGATACGCAGTATTTT.